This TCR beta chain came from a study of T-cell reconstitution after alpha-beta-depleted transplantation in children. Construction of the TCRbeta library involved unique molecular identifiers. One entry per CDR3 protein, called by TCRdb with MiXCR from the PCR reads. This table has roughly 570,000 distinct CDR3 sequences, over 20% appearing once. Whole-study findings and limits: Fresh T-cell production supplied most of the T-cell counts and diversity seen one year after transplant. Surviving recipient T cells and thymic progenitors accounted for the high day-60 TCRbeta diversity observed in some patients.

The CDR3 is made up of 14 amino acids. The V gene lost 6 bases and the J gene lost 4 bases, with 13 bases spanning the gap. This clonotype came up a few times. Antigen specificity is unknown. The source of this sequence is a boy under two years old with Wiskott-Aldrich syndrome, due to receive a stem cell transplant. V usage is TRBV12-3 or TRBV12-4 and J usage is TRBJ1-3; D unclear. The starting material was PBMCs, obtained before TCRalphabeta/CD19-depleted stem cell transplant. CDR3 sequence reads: CASSPRWSGNTIYF. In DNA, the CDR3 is TGTGCCAGCAGCCCCCGGTGGTCCGGAAACACCATATATTTT.